The 27 T cell receptor beta chains given below trace back to one sample, sequenced in a study of T-cell memory formation after mild COVID-19. TCRdb recomputed calls from the 5' RACE reads with MiXCR, one row per CDR3 protein. The table has some 600,000 distinct CDR3 sequences, approximately 15% seen once; the top ten hold about 8.1%. The sequencing sample was made of PBMCs or a T cell subset sorted from them (not recorded which). The source of these receptors is an adult woman who had mild COVID-19 (a few samples of this study predate the infection). Cell type and time point are not known.

J is TRBJ2-5 and V is TRBV4-1, with 8 bases identical to TRBD2. The junction had 4 bases not matched to a gene; V was cut back by 3 bases and J by 1 base. The CDR3 spans 15 residues. Germline lookup yields CDR1 MGHRA and CDR2 YSYEKL. For the CDR3, the DNA is TGCGCCAGCAGCCAGCACGGGACTAGCCAAGAGACCCAGTACTTC. Translated, it gives CASSQHGTSQETQYF.

V usage is TRBV5-1 and J usage is TRBJ1-4; D possibly corresponds to TRBD1 (5 bases). Trimming removed 0 bases from V and 4 bases from J, with 13 bases in between. CDR1 and CDR2 from the germline V gene are SGHRS and YFSETQ. This CDR3 contains 16 residues. The CDR3 sequence is CASSLARDPFNEKLFF. CDR3 DNA: TGCGCCAGCAGCTTGGCCAGGGATCCTTTTAATGAAAAACTGTTTTTT.

Only a few counts were recorded for this clonotype. This CDR3 reads CASSEGQVLLSGANVLTF. The CDR3 region has the DNA TGTGCCAGCAGCGAGGGACAAGTCCTGCTCTCTGGGGCCAACGTCCTGACTTTC. This rearrangement joins TRBV5-4 to TRBJ2-6; D may be TRBD1 (6 bases). The germline gives CDR1 SGHNT, CDR2 YYREEE (reference sequence). Trimming took 4 bases from V and 0 from J, leaving 17 bases between them. CDR3 length: 18 residues.

This clonotype was detected a few times. The J gene is TRBJ2-1, the V gene TRBV20-1; D is undetermined. V was trimmed by 0 bases and J by 4 bases, leaving 7 bases between them. From germline, CDR1 is DFQATT and CDR2 SNEGSKA (reference sequence). CDR3 length: 13 residues. The CDR3 sequence: CSAREAVYNEQFF. The DNA for the CDR3 is TGCAGTGCTAGAGAGGCTGTTTACAATGAGCAGTTCTTC.

The J gene is TRBJ2-3, the V gene TRBV18, with 12 bases matching TRBD1. Germline V gene lookup returns CDR1 KGHSH and CDR2 LQKENI. CDR3 length equals 16 residues. V lost 6 bases, J lost 4 bases, and 8 bases stayed unmatched. The DNA of the CDR3 is TGTGCCAGCTCTCTCCGGGGACAGGGGGCATCAGATACGCAGTATTTT. Its protein is CASSLRGQGASDTQYF.

This clonotype was observed a handful of times. The chain uses TRBV5-4 and TRBJ1-1, with D perhaps TRBD1 (6 bases). V dropped 1 base and J dropped 0 bases, with 10 bases sitting between them. Germline values: CDR1 SGHNT, CDR2 YYREEE (reference sequence). The CDR3 has 15 amino acids. The CDR3 protein is CASSLSGTLNTEAFF. DNA of the CDR3: TGTGCCAGCAGCTTGTCCGGGACACTGAACACTGAAGCTTTCTTT. Variable domain in full (rest from reference TRBV5-4 and TRBJ1-1): ETGVTQSPTHLIKTRGQQVTLRCSSQSGHNTVSWYQQALGQGPQFIFQYYREEENGRGNFPPRFSGLQFPNYSSELNVNALELDDSALYLCASSLSGTLNTEAFFGQGTRLTVV.

The table lists this clonotype with many counts. This sequence joins TRBV20-1 and TRBJ1-2, with 7 positions matching TRBD1. Germline loops: CDR1 DFQATT, CDR2 SNEGSKA (reference sequence). This CDR3 comprises 15 residues. The ends lost 6 bases at V and 1 base at J; junction bases unmatched: 11. The CDR3 nucleotides are TGCAGTGCCCAAACCGACAGGGTTCTTAACTATGGCTACACCTTC. This codes for CSAQTDRVLNYGYTF.

CDR3 region: CASSSTSGNNEQFF. In nucleotides, the CDR3 is TGTGCCAGCAGCTCGACTAGCGGAAACAATGAGCAGTTCTTC. The V and J genes are TRBV7-3 and TRBJ2-1, with 9 bases aligning to TRBD2. Germline V gene data show CDR1 as SGHTA and CDR2 as FQGTGA. Losses at the gene ends were 4 bases for V and 5 bases for J; bases not matched to a gene: 3. The CDR3 totals 14 residues.

This clonotype was counted between two and nine times. V usage is TRBV7-2 and J usage is TRBJ2-7, with 12 bases lining up with TRBD2. CDR1 SGHTA and CDR2 FQGNSA come from the germline V gene. This CDR3 has 13 amino acids. After removal of 4 bases from V and 7 bases from J, the junction contained 2 bases not matched to a gene. The CDR3 DNA reads TGTGCCAGCAGCTCCGGACTAGCGGGGGAGCAGTACTTC. As protein: CASSSGLAGEQYF.

This clonotype was seen at least ten times. This chain joins TRBV15 and TRBJ2-3, with TRBD1 matching over 7 bases. There are 17 residues in the CDR3. Germline V gene lookup returns CDR1 LNHNV and CDR2 YYDKDF (reference sequence). With V trimmed by 0 bases and J by 1 base, 7 bases remained unmatched. CDR3 amino acids: CATSRDGQGVRTDTQYF. The CDR3 DNA sequence: TGTGCCACCAGCAGAGATGGGCAGGGGGTTCGCACAGATACGCAGTATTTT. Full variable domain (outside the CDR3, taken from reference TRBV15 and TRBJ2-3): DAMVIQNPRYQVTQFGKPVTLSCSQTLNHNVMYWYQQKSSQAPKLLFHYYDKDFNNEADTPDNFQSRRPNTSFCFLDIRSPGLGDTAMYLCATSRDGQGVRTDTQYFGPGTRLTVL.

The V call is TRBV12-3 or TRBV12-4, the J call TRBJ2-5; 9 bases align to TRBD1. Germline trimming cut 2 bases from V and 4 bases from J; bases unmatched to any gene: 5. The CDR3 totals 15 residues. In DNA, the CDR3 is TGTGCCAGCAGTTTACGGACAGGGGTGGCAGAGACCCAGTACTTC. Its protein product is CASSLRTGVAETQYF.

This clonotype was seen only a few times. The V gene is TRBV7-2, the J gene TRBJ1-5, with D unresolved. V lost 5 bases and J lost 5, with 10 bases in between. Germline CDR1 and CDR2: SGHTA and FQGNSA. This CDR3 has 13 residues. The CDR3 DNA reads TGTGCCAGCAGCCGATTGGACGATCAGCCCCAGCATTTT. This translates into CASSRLDDQPQHF.

This clonotype has just a few counts. The rearrangement joins TRBV12-3 or TRBV12-4 to TRBJ2-3; no clear D. The CDR3 is 18 amino acids. The germline V and J ends were trimmed by 3 bases and 0 bases, with 19 bases remaining between them. In nucleotides, the CDR3 is TGTGCCAGCAGTTTTGTTGTCCGGGCCTTATCTAGCACAGATACGCAGTATTTT. Translation gives CASSFVVRALSSTDTQYF.

The rearrangement links TRBV4-3 to TRBJ1-2; D gene unclear. CDR1 is LGHNA and CDR2 is YSLEER in the germline V gene. The CDR3 length is 15 residues. V was cut by 3 bases and J by 8 bases, with 19 bases left in between. Here the CDR3 reads CASSQGNRERRGYTF. The DNA for the CDR3 is TGCGCCAGCAGCCAGGGGAACCGGGAGAGGCGAGGCTACACCTTC.

The rearrangement joins TRBV5-5 to TRBJ2-5; TRBD2 matches 10 bases. CDR1 is SGHKS and CDR2 is YYEKEE in the germline V gene (reference sequence). V was pared by 1 base and J by 5 bases, with 8 bases of the junction left unmatched. CDR3 size: 16 residues. The DNA of the CDR3 is TGTGCCAGCAGCTTGCGGGCTAGCGGGAGCGGGGAGACCCAGTACTTC. Protein sequence: CASSLRASGSGETQYF. Together with reference TRBV5-5 and TRBJ2-5, the CDR3 gives the full variable domain: DAGVTQSPTHLIKTRGQQVTLRCSPISGHKSVSWYQQVLGQGPQFIFQYYEKEERGRGNFPDRFSARQFPNYSSELNVNALLLGDSALYLCASSLRASGSGETQYFGPGTRLLVL.

For the CDR3, the DNA is TGCAGTGCTAGCCCCTCAGGGGCTAGCACAGATACGCAGTATTTT. Its protein product is CSASPSGASTDTQYF. The chain uses TRBV20-1 and TRBJ2-3, with D perhaps TRBD1 (6 bases). This CDR3 has 15 residues. Looked up from germline, CDR1 is DFQATT and CDR2 is SNEGSKA (reference sequence). Trimming removed 3 bases from V and 0 bases from J, with 13 bases in between.

This clonotype was seen only a few times. The rearrangement joins TRBV7-2 to TRBJ1-1, with D possibly matching TRBD1 (5 bases). CDR3 length: 16 amino acids. In germline, CDR1 is SGHTA, CDR2 FQGNSA. Trimming left V 1 base short and J 6 bases short, with 18 bases between. DNA for the CDR3: TGTGCCAGCAGCTTAGGGTCCAGGGCGTCCCGGTCTGAAGCTTTCTTT. It yields the protein CASSLGSRASRSEAFF.

This chain uses TRBV7-8 with TRBJ1-4; a weak D match, TRBD1 (6 bases). The CDR3 loop spans 15 amino acids. Trimming shortened V by 3 bases and J by 7 bases, and 15 bases separated the two germline ends. Germline lookup yields CDR1 SGHVS and CDR2 FQNEAQ. The CDR3 here is CASSFLSQGREKLFF. The DNA for the CDR3 is TGTGCCAGCAGCTTTCTCTCCCAGGGGCGTGAAAAACTGTTTTTT.

This clonotype was counted at least ten times. The gene calls are TRBV12-3 or TRBV12-4 and TRBJ2-1; D possibly corresponds to TRBD1 (6 bases). This CDR3 is 12 amino acids long. The V and J ends lost 6 bases and 8 bases respectively, with 11 bases between them. As DNA, the CDR3 is TGTGCCAGCAGCCCACAGGGATATGAGCAGTTCTTC. Its translation: CASSPQGYEQFF.

This chain joins TRBV5-1 and TRBJ2-5, with TRBD2 matching over 11 bases. The CDR3 has 16 residues. The germline CDR1 and CDR2 sequences are SGHRS and YFSETQ. Trimming took 0 bases from V and 4 from J; bases not matched to a gene: 5. The CDR3 loop reads CASSLGPSGRLETQYF. CDR3 DNA: TGCGCCAGCAGCTTGGGGCCTAGCGGGAGGTTAGAGACCCAGTACTTC. The entire variable domain, with the rest obtained from reference TRBV5-1 and TRBJ2-5, is as follows: KAGVTQTPRYLIKTRGQQVTLSCSPISGHRSVSWYQQTPGQGLQFLFEYFSETQRNKGNFPGRFSGRQFSNSRSEMNVSTLELGDSALYLCASSLGPSGRLETQYFGPGTRLLVL.

This clonotype turned up a few times. V and J are TRBV7-9 and TRBJ1-2, with D perhaps matching TRBD1 (5 bases). CDR1 is SEHNR and CDR2 is FQNEAQ in the germline V gene (reference sequence). The CDR3 sequence is 14 residues long. V shed 2 bases and J shed 4 bases, with 11 bases lying between them. CDR3 amino acids: CASSLQGYGYGYTF. CDR3 nucleotides: TGTGCCAGCAGCTTACAGGGCTATGGCTATGGCTACACCTTC.

This clonotype was seen many times. This chain's CDR3 is CASSGGTANTEAFF. The CDR3 DNA sequence: TGCGCCAGCAGCGGGGGGACGGCGAACACTGAAGCTTTCTTT. The chain carries TRBV5-1 and TRBJ1-1, with a possible D match to TRBD1 (5 bases). CDR3 length: 14 residues. Germline CDR1 and CDR2: SGHRS and YFSETQ. Trimming cost V 4 bases and J 1 base, with 11 bases left between them.

This clonotype was observed a handful of times. The rearrangement uses TRBV14 and TRBJ2-2; tentative D call: TRBD2 (5 bases). The length of the CDR3 is 16 residues. The ends were cut back, 4 bases at V and 1 base at J, with 13 bases in the middle. Germline values: CDR1 SGHDN, CDR2 FVKESK. Written as DNA, the CDR3 is TGTGCCAGCAGCCTTGTTTTGGCGGGGAACACCGGGGAGCTGTTTTTT. Its translation is CASSLVLAGNTGELFF.

This clonotype has more than one count but fewer than ten. V and J are TRBV20-1 and TRBJ1-4, with D perhaps matching TRBD1 (6 bases). The germline V gene has CDR1 DFQATT and CDR2 SNEGSKA (reference sequence). Trimming pared 6 bases from V and 1 base from J, leaving 18 bases between. The CDR3 totals 16 residues. The CDR3 spells CSAPLGQLLTNEKLFF. The CDR3 DNA follows: TGCAGTGCCCCGTTAGGACAGCTTTTAACTAATGAAAAACTGTTTTTT.

This clonotype has a count of ten or more. This chain joins TRBV7-6 and TRBJ2-2; D possibly corresponds to TRBD1 (5 bases). The V and J ends lost 4 bases and 8 bases respectively, with 17 bases between them. The CDR3 totals 15 residues. CDR1 and CDR2 (germline): SGHVS, FNYEAQ. CDR3 nucleotides: TGTGCCAGCAGCTCGGTCCCAGGGTTAGGTGGGGAGCTGTTTTTT. This codes for CASSSVPGLGGELFF.

CDR3 loop: CASSYRVGTTDTQYF. Written as DNA, the CDR3 is TGTGCCAGCAGCTACCGCGTCGGGACCACAGATACGCAGTATTTT. The chain is built from TRBV7-9 and TRBJ2-3, with D perhaps being TRBD1 or TRBD2 (5 bases each). The CDR3 consists of 15 residues. The germline V gene encodes CDR1 SEHNR and CDR2 FQNEAQ (reference sequence). V gave up 4 bases and J gave up 2 bases, with 13 bases separating them.

In this sample, this clonotype turned up a few times. The V call is TRBV7-9, the J call TRBJ1-2; TRBD1 is a possible D gene (6 bases). The CDR3 covers 14 residues. The ends were cut back, 5 bases at V and 0 bases at J, with 10 bases in the middle. Germline V lookup: CDR1 SEHNR, CDR2 FQNEAQ (reference sequence). The CDR3 DNA follows: TGTGCCAGCAGCCACGGACAGCCTAACTATGGCTACACCTTC. Its translation is CASSHGQPNYGYTF.